Presented here are 29 T cell receptor beta chains from one specimen sequenced in a study of blood T cell repertoires in COVID-19. The assay was immunoSEQ multiplex PCR, and TCRdb's table has in-frame clones only and misses some. The sample holds about 160,000 clones; around 74% are singletons and the top ten take about 3%. Sequenced input: peripheral blood. Receptors were obtained from a man between 65 and 85 years old with acute or convalescent COVID-19.

The chain uses TRBV14 and TRBJ2-7; 8 bases align to TRBD2. Per germline, CDR1 SGHDN and CDR2 FVKESK. The CDR3 loop spans 13 amino acids. V gave up 3 bases and J gave up 4 bases; unmatched junction bases: 2. The CDR3 here is CASSQLAGYEQYF. The CDR3 DNA is TGTGCCAGCAGCCAGCTAGCGGGTTACGAGCAGTACTTC.

This chain joins TRBV7-3 and TRBJ1-1; 7 bases line up with TRBD1. Germline-derived CDR1 and CDR2 are SGHTA and FQGTGA. The CDR3 contains 13 residues. With 5 bases clipped from V and 4 bases from J, the junction kept 4 bases outside the gene matches. The CDR3 here is CASSDNRGTEAFF. In DNA form, the CDR3 reads TGTGCCAGCAGCGATAACAGGGGCACTGAAGCTTTCTTT.

This rearrangement joins TRBV6-1 to TRBJ2-5; D gene unclear. Germline V lookup: CDR1 MNHNS, CDR2 SASEGT. This CDR3 has 14 residues. V was clipped by 1 base and J by 2 bases, with 8 bases between them. CDR3 DNA sequence: TGTGCCAGCAGTGAAGGGGCCGCACAAGAGACCCAGTACTTC. Amino acid sequence: CASSEGAAQETQYF.

This rearrangement joins TRBV6-5 to TRBJ2-7; tentative D call: TRBD1 (5 bases). V shed 6 bases and J shed 10 bases, with 19 bases lying between them. The CDR3 is made up of 13 amino acids. Per germline, CDR1 MNHEY and CDR2 SVGAGI. The CDR3 loop is CASSPRAGLLQYF. CDR3 in DNA: TGTGCCAGCAGCCCACGGGCAGGGCTTTTACAGTACTTC.

The chain joins TRBV19 to TRBJ1-5; TRBD1 is a possible D gene (5 bases). CDR1 LNHDA and CDR2 SQIVND come from the germline V gene (reference sequence). V gave up 5 bases and J gave up 4 bases, with 15 bases separating them. This CDR3 has 15 residues. CDR3 DNA: TGTGCCAGTAGTCTAGGTTGGGGGGGGAATCAGCCCCAGCATTTT. It specifies CASSLGWGGNQPQHF.

This chain joins TRBV5-1 and TRBJ2-1, with TRBD2 matching over 12 bases. The V gene end was trimmed by 2 bases and the J gene end by 9 bases; junction bases not matched to a gene: 6. The CDR3 covers 15 residues. Germline V gene lookup returns CDR1 SGHRS and CDR2 YFSETQ. CDR3 DNA: TGCGCCAGCAGCTTCGGACTAGCGGGGTCGATTGAGCAGTTCTTC. It codes for CASSFGLAGSIEQFF.

This clone has just one count. Within the sample, other DNA sequences also encode this same CDR3. This chain joins TRBV14 and TRBJ2-5; possible D gene TRBD2, 5 bases. The germline V gene has CDR1 SGHDN and CDR2 FVKESK. The CDR3 extends over 14 amino acids. V lost 0 bases and J 4 bases, leaving 9 bases between the germline ends. DNA for the CDR3: TGTGCCAGCAGCCAAGATCGAGGGTTAGAGACCCAGTACTTC. The encoded protein is CASSQDRGLETQYF.

The V gene is TRBV6-5, the J gene TRBJ2-7; 9 bases agree with TRBD1. CDR1 and CDR2 from the germline V gene are MNHEY and SVGAGI. Trimming took 4 bases from V and 5 from J; bases not matched to a gene: 6. The CDR3 contains 14 residues. CDR3 sequence: CASSSGTGYHEQYF. The CDR3 nucleotides read TGTGCCAGCAGTTCCGGGACAGGGTATCACGAGCAGTACTTC.

The V and J genes are TRBV11-3 and TRBJ2-5; 9 bases map to TRBD2. The length of the CDR3 is 13 residues. The V and J ends lost 6 bases and 3 bases, in that order; junction bases with no gene match: 2. CDR1 is SGHNT and CDR2 is YENEEA in the germline V gene. The DNA of the CDR3 is TGTGCCAGCAGAATAGCGGGGGAAGAGACCCAGTACTTC. It codes for CASRIAGEETQYF.

In its sample, this clone was seen a few times. V usage is TRBV5-4 and J usage is TRBJ2-7; 14 bases are a match to TRBD2. Trimming took 5 bases from V and 4 from J; bases not matched to a gene: 8. The CDR3 runs 16 residues. Germline V lookup: CDR1 SGHNT, CDR2 YYREEE (reference sequence). The DNA of the CDR3 is TGTGCCAGCAGTTCTCAGACTAGCGGGAGGGTGTACGAGCAGTACTTC. Translated: CASSSQTSGRVYEQYF. The full variable domain, with the rest looked up from reference TRBV5-4 and TRBJ2-7, is ETGVTQSPTHLIKTRGQQVTLRCSSQSGHNTVSWYQQALGQGPQFIFQYYREEENGRGNFPPRFSGLQFPNYSSELNVNALELDDSALYLCASSSQTSGRVYEQYFGPGTRLTVT.

CDR3 bases: TGTGCCAGCAGTGATGCCCCGTTTGGGGCATACACAACTAATGAAAAACTGTTTTTT. It specifies CASSDAPFGAYTTNEKLFF. The rearrangement links TRBV2 to TRBJ1-4; the D gene is possibly TRBD1 (5 bases). Between the trimmed V and J ends, which lost 3 bases and 0 bases, there was a span of 20 bases. Per germline, CDR1 SNHLY and CDR2 FYNNEI. The CDR3 length is 19 residues.

The chain joins TRBV6-6 to TRBJ2-3; D is possibly TRBD2 (6 bases). The V gene lost 4 bases and the J gene lost 5 bases, with 10 bases spanning the gap. This CDR3 comprises 13 residues. Germline CDR1 is MNHNY and CDR2 is SVGAGI (reference sequence). The chain's CDR3 is CASSWNGGDTQYF. The CDR3, as DNA: TGTGCCAGCAGTTGGAACGGGGGAGATACGCAGTATTTT.

The chain uses TRBV18 and TRBJ1-5; D is perhaps TRBD1 (5 bases). Germline assignment: CDR1 KGHSH and CDR2 LQKENI. V shed 2 bases and J shed 6 bases, with 14 bases lying between them. This CDR3 comprises 15 residues. DNA for the CDR3: TGTGCCAGCTCACCAAACGGCGACAGTGGTCAGCCCCAGCATTTT. Translating gives CASSPNGDSGQPQHF.

This chain links TRBV10-1 with TRBJ2-5, with unresolved D. Germline V CDR1 and CDR2: WNHNN, SYGVQD (reference sequence). Deletions cut 4 bases from V and 0 bases from J, with 6 bases between. The CDR3 sequence is 13 residues long. CDR3 amino acids: CASSARNQETQYF. The CDR3 DNA reads as TGCGCCAGCAGTGCCAGGAACCAAGAGACCCAGTACTTC.

The V and J genes are TRBV11-2 and TRBJ1-2, with a possible D match to TRBD1 (5 bases). V lost 4 bases and J 0 bases, leaving 15 bases between the germline ends. Per the germline V gene, CDR1 is SGHAT and CDR2 is FQNNGV. This CDR3 spans 16 amino acids. The CDR3 DNA reads as TGTGCCAGCAGCTCGGCAGGGCTTTCACCTAACTATGGCTACACCTTC. It translates to CASSSAGLSPNYGYTF.

The chain couples TRBV2 to TRBJ1-1; no firm D call. The germline V and J ends were trimmed by 1 base and 1 base, with 4 bases remaining between them. Germline CDR1 SNHLY, CDR2 FYNNEI. The CDR3 length is 13 residues. The CDR3 protein is CASSEGRNTEAFF. As DNA, the CDR3 is TGTGCCAGCAGTGAAGGGAGGAACACTGAAGCTTTCTTT.

The chain recombines TRBV2 with TRBJ1-3; 7 nucleotides line up with TRBD1. The CDR3 totals 16 residues. The germline V gene encodes CDR1 SNHLY and CDR2 FYNNEI. The J segment lost 1 base and the V segment lost 0 bases, leaving 3 bases of the junction unmatched. CDR3 bases: TGTGCCAGCAGTGAAGCCAAGACAGGGTCTGGAAACACCATATATTTT. It is translated as CASSEAKTGSGNTIYF.

The V and J genes are TRBV9 and TRBJ2-1, with TRBD2 identical over 10 bases. The germline CDR1 and CDR2 sequences are SGDLS and YYNGEE. This CDR3 spans 15 amino acids. V dropped 3 bases and J dropped 7; count of bases not matched to a gene: 7. The CDR3 region is CASSEPGLAANEQFF. The DNA for the CDR3 is TGTGCCAGCAGCGAACCCGGACTAGCGGCTAATGAGCAGTTCTTC.

This clone was recorded only once. V is TRBV21-1 and J is TRBJ2-7; TRBD2 is the table's D call, not checked against the DNA. TRBV21-1 is annotated as a pseudogene. The CDR3 totals 16 residues. The CDR3 DNA follows: TGTGCCAGCAGCAAAGGTCAGCCCCCTCCGGGATACGAGCAGTACTTC. Translation: CASSKGQPPPGYEQYF.

The chain's CDR3 is CASMGGGSNQPQHF. As DNA, the CDR3 is TGTGCCAGCATGGGAGGGGGGAGCAATCAGCCCCAGCATTTT. The chain recombines TRBV2 with TRBJ1-5; D is perhaps TRBD1 (6 bases). Trimming cost V 7 bases and J 1 base, with 11 bases left between them. Germline assignment: CDR1 SNHLY and CDR2 FYNNEI. There are 14 residues in the CDR3.

A few counts support this clone. This chain connects TRBV6-5 to TRBJ1-1, with TRBD1 matching over 7 bases. Germline CDR1 MNHEY, CDR2 SVGAGI. The CDR3 has 14 residues. Trimming at V came to 4 bases and at J to 6 bases, leaving 8 bases not matched to a gene. The CDR3 DNA reads as TGTGCCAGCAGTTTCAGGGGGTATTTGGCTGAAGCTTTCTTT. It codes for CASSFRGYLAEAFF.

The chain has TRBV27 and TRBJ2-3; perhaps TRBD2 as D (5 bases). V shed 5 bases and J shed 1 base, with 16 bases lying between them. The CDR3 has 16 amino acids. Germline CDR1 is MNHEY and CDR2 is SMNVEV (reference sequence). CDR3: CASSTRTTRGTDTQYF. CDR3 bases: TGTGCCAGCAGTACTAGGACCACCCGGGGCACAGATACGCAGTATTTT.

The chain is built from TRBV5-1 and TRBJ1-1; 7 bases map to TRBD1. Trimming removed 4 bases from V and 5 bases from J; junction bases left unmatched: 5. The CDR3 extends over 13 amino acids. Germline values: CDR1 SGHRS, CDR2 YFSETQ. CDR3 protein: CASSRTGDTEAFF. The CDR3 nucleotides are TGCGCCAGCAGCCGAACAGGGGATACTGAAGCTTTCTTT. The full variable domain, its missing parts supplied by reference TRBV5-1 and TRBJ1-1, is KAGVTQTPRYLIKTRGQQVTLSCSPISGHRSVSWYQQTPGQGLQFLFEYFSETQRNKGNFPGRFSGRQFSNSRSEMNVSTLELGDSALYLCASSRTGDTEAFFGQGTRLTVV.

This clone has a single count. The chain is built from TRBV11-2 and TRBJ2-1, with 7 bases aligning to TRBD1. The V gene's germline CDR1 is SGHAT and CDR2 FQNNGV. After removal of 3 bases from V and 12 bases from J, the junction contained 8 bases not matched to a gene. The CDR3 length is 13 residues. CDR3 nucleotides: TGTGCCAGCAGCTTGGACAGGTCCTCAGGGCAGTTCTTC. Its protein is CASSLDRSSGQFF.

The chain couples TRBV5-1 to TRBJ2-1, with a tentative D call TRBD1 (5 bases). The CDR3 spans 13 residues. Germline V gene lookup returns CDR1 SGHRS and CDR2 YFSETQ. The V end was cut by 5 bases, the J end by 5 bases, with 11 bases between. The CDR3 reads CASSPDSNNEQFF. In nucleotides, the CDR3 is TGCGCCAGCAGTCCTGACAGCAACAATGAGCAGTTCTTC.

V is TRBV5-1 and J is TRBJ2-3, with TRBD2 matching over 12 bases. Trimming cost V 3 bases and J 5 bases; bases outside gene matches: 7. The CDR3 contains 16 residues. From germline, CDR1 is SGHRS and CDR2 YFSETQ. The CDR3 sequence is CASSYASGRAVDTQYF. The CDR3 DNA is TGCGCCAGCAGCTATGCTAGCGGGAGGGCCGTAGATACGCAGTATTTT.

The chain combines TRBV5-4 with TRBJ1-5, with TRBD1 identical over 9 bases. This CDR3 is built from 17 residues. Per germline, CDR1 SGHNT and CDR2 YYREEE (reference sequence). Unmatched junction bases numbered 6, after V lost 1 base and J lost 1 base. DNA of the CDR3: TGTGCCAGCAGCTTGTGGACAGGGGCCGGAAGCAATCAGCCCCAGCATTTT. Translated: CASSLWTGAGSNQPQHF.

This clone was picked up a small number of times. The rearrangement links TRBV3-1 (or the pseudogene TRBV3-2) to TRBJ1-4; 8 bases agree with TRBD1. Germline trimming cut 1 base from V and 4 bases from J; bases unmatched to any gene: 2. The CDR3 spans 15 residues. The germline V gene encodes CDR1 LGHDT and CDR2 YNNKEL (reference sequence). CDR3 in DNA: TGTGCCAGCAGCCAAGGGGACAGGTATAATGAAAAACTGTTTTTT. This encodes CASSQGDRYNEKLFF.

The rearrangement joins TRBV18 to TRBJ1-4; 7 bases line up with TRBD1. Looked up from germline, CDR1 is KGHSH and CDR2 is LQKENI. Losses at the gene ends were 4 bases for V and 5 bases for J; bases not matched to a gene: 10. This CDR3 spans 16 amino acids. The CDR3 nucleotides read TGTGCCAGCTCACGACTGGGACAGACCTCGAATGAAAAACTGTTTTTT. As protein: CASSRLGQTSNEKLFF.